The next 26 T cell receptor beta chains were all read from a single sample in a study of graft-versus-host responses after intestinal transplantation. Produced via immunoSEQ multiplex PCR; TCRdb's table is partial and in-frame only. The profile shows 90,000 to 100,000 clones, approximately 85% of them singletons. The sequencing here drew on PBMCs, taken 255 days after intestinal transplant. These receptors originate from a human patient who received an intestinal transplant, so some T cells may come from the graft donor.

The CDR3 nucleotides read TGTGCCAGCAGTCCCCTACAGGTCTCTGGAAACACCATATATTTT. It specifies CASSPLQVSGNTIYF. V gene TRBV28 combines with J gene TRBJ1-3, with D tentatively TRBD1 (5 bases). The length of the CDR3 is 15 residues. Trimming took 5 bases from V and 0 from J, leaving 11 bases between them. Germline V CDR1 and CDR2: MDHEN, SYDVKM. Together with reference TRBV28 and TRBJ1-3, the CDR3 gives the full variable domain: DVKVTQSSRYLVKRTGEKVFLECVQDMDHENMFWYRQDPGLGLRLIYFSYDVKMKEKGDIPEGYSVSREKKERFSLILESASTNQTSMYLCASSPLQVSGNTIYFGEGSWLTVV.

The chain recombines TRBV14 with TRBJ1-1, with D possibly TRBD1 on 6 matching bases. The CDR3 runs 14 residues. Trimming pared 1 base from V and 6 bases from J, leaving 12 bases between. Germline CDR1 is SGHDN and CDR2 is FVKESK. The CDR3 spells CASSQVTGSAEAFF. The CDR3 DNA is TGTGCCAGCAGCCAAGTAACAGGGAGCGCTGAAGCTTTCTTT.

The gene calls are TRBV4-1 and TRBJ2-6; D is possibly TRBD1 (6 bases). CDR1 is MGHRA, CDR2 YSYEKL, per germline. This CDR3 has 19 amino acids. V lost 3 bases and J 0 bases, leaving 18 bases between the germline ends. CDR3 coding DNA: TGCGCCAGCAGCCAGGGTCTCGGGCAGGGGAGCTCTGGGGCCAACGTCCTGACTTTC. Amino acids: CASSQGLGQGSSGANVLTF.

This clone was picked up one time. J is TRBJ1-4 and V is TRBV7-2; tentative D call: TRBD1 (5 bases). CDR1 SGHTA and CDR2 FQGNSA come from the germline V gene. The germline V and J ends were trimmed by 4 bases and 6 bases, with 18 bases remaining between them. This CDR3 has 16 residues. The CDR3: CASSYVPRAGDEKLFF. The CDR3 DNA reads TGTGCCAGCAGCTACGTTCCCAGGGCGGGAGATGAAAAACTGTTTTTT.

The CDR3 nucleotides read TGTGCCAGCAGCTTAAGGGCAGGGCCCTCCTACGAGCAGTACTTC. It yields the protein CASSLRAGPSYEQYF. The genes are TRBV7-2 and TRBJ2-7; perhaps TRBD1 as D (5 bases). Germline lookup yields CDR1 SGHTA and CDR2 FQGNSA. The V gene lost 2 bases and the J gene lost 0 bases, with 11 bases spanning the gap. This CDR3 region has 15 residues.

V gene TRBV6-4 combines with J gene TRBJ2-7, with D unclear. This CDR3 has 12 residues. Germline V lookup: CDR1 MRHNA, CDR2 SNTAGT. The V end was cut by 3 bases, the J end by 3 bases, with 6 bases between. CDR3 sequence: CASSEIVYEQYF. The CDR3 region has the DNA TGTGCCAGCAGTGAAATCGTCTACGAGCAGTACTTC.

This sequence joins TRBV28 and TRBJ1-5; 8 bases are a match to TRBD1. The V and J ends lost 4 bases and 4 bases, in that order; junction bases with no gene match: 3. CDR1 is MDHEN and CDR2 is SYDVKM in the germline V gene. The CDR3 covers 14 residues. The CDR3 spells CASSSTGGNQPQHF. CDR3 coding DNA: TGTGCCAGCAGTTCTACAGGGGGAAATCAGCCCCAGCATTTT. The whole variable domain, remainder taken from reference TRBV28 and TRBJ1-5, is DVKVTQSSRYLVKRTGEKVFLECVQDMDHENMFWYRQDPGLGLRLIYFSYDVKMKEKGDIPEGYSVSREKKERFSLILESASTNQTSMYLCASSSTGGNQPQHFGDGTRLSIL.

V gene TRBV7-8 combines with J gene TRBJ1-5; D remains ambiguous. Germline CDR1 and CDR2: SGHVS and FQNEAQ. Trimming removed 2 bases from V and 2 bases from J, with 4 bases in between. The CDR3 consists of 13 residues. CDR3 amino acids: CASSLRGNQPQHF. The CDR3 nucleotides are TGTGCCAGCAGCTTAAGGGGCAATCAGCCCCAGCATTTT. Complete variable domain (other parts from reference TRBV7-8 and TRBJ1-5): GAGVSQSPRYKVAKRGQDVALRCDPISGHVSLFWYQQALGQGPEFLTYFQNEAQLDKSGLPSDRFFAERPEGSVSTLKIQRTQQEDSAVYLCASSLRGNQPQHFGDGTRLSIL.

The chain recombines TRBV9 with TRBJ1-1; D unclear. Germline V gene data show CDR1 as SGDLS and CDR2 as YYNGEE. The CDR3 contains 19 residues. Deletions cut 3 bases from V and 3 bases from J, with 27 bases between. DNA of the CDR3: TGTGCCAGCAGCGGAACCGCGTCAGGACCTTGGAGACGGGACACTGAAGCTTTCTTT. As protein: CASSGTASGPWRRDTEAFF.

A few counts support this clone. CDR3 sequence reads: CASSLLGPADEKLFF. CDR3 bases: TGTGCCAGCAGTTTATTGGGGCCGGCCGATGAAAAACTGTTTTTT. The rearrangement uses TRBV28 and TRBJ1-4; D possibly corresponds to TRBD1 (5 bases). The CDR3 sequence is 15 residues long. CDR1 is MDHEN and CDR2 is SYDVKM in the germline V gene. V was cut by 1 base and J by 6 bases, with 12 bases left in between.

The chain uses TRBV30 and TRBJ2-2; TRBD1 is a possible D gene (5 bases). V was pared by 0 bases and J by 5 bases, with 22 bases between. Germline V gives CDR1 GTSNPN, CDR2 SVGIG (reference sequence). This CDR3 is built from 18 residues. CDR3 bases: TGTGCCTGGAGTGTACAGGTTAAGGCAGTGTCGAGGACCGGGGAGCTGTTTTTT. It translates to CAWSVQVKAVSRTGELFF.

V usage is TRBV30 and J usage is TRBJ1-1; no definite D call. V was shortened by 3 bases and J by 2 bases, with 7 bases between the two germline ends. This CDR3 is 12 amino acids long. The V gene's germline CDR1 is GTSNPN and CDR2 SVGIG (reference sequence). Here the CDR3 reads CAWRMRNTEAFF. In DNA form, the CDR3 reads TGTGCCTGGAGGATGAGAAACACTGAAGCTTTCTTT.

CDR3 region: CASSELRRWYV. CDR3 nucleotides: TGTGCCAGCAGTGAATTGAGGAGGTGGTACGTC. This chain links TRBV25-1 with TRBJ2-7; tentatively, D is TRBD2 (5 bases). The CDR3 loop spans 11 amino acids. Trimming removed 1 base at V and 12 bases at J, with 10 bases between. Germline CDR1 MGHDK, CDR2 SYGVNS.

The genes are TRBV7-9 and TRBJ2-7; D uncertain. Germline values: CDR1 SEHNR, CDR2 FQNEAQ (reference sequence). Trimming left V 1 base short and J 0 bases short, with 13 bases between. The CDR3 spans 16 residues. CDR3 sequence (DNA): TGTGCCAGCAGCTTAGGCGGATCCTCAAGCTCCTACGAGCAGTACTTC. Its protein product is CASSLGGSSSSYEQYF.

The rearrangement joins TRBV4-3 to TRBJ1-2, with D unclear. Germline assignment: CDR1 LGHNA and CDR2 YSLEER. Trimming stripped 0 bases from V and 8 bases from J, with 19 bases between. The CDR3 has 16 amino acids. The CDR3 DNA sequence: TGCGCCAGCAGCCAAGATCTTTGGTCGGCAGGAGGCGGCTACACCTTC. Its protein is CASSQDLWSAGGGYTF.

This chain links TRBV7-9 with TRBJ2-1; possible D gene TRBD2, 6 bases. In germline, CDR1 is SEHNR, CDR2 FQNEAQ (reference sequence). Deletions cut 1 base from V and 5 bases from J, with 12 bases between. This CDR3 spans 15 amino acids. Here the CDR3 reads CASSLGLGAHNEQFF. CDR3 nucleotides: TGTGCCAGCAGCTTAGGACTAGGTGCCCACAATGAGCAGTTCTTC.

This chain links TRBV7-9 with TRBJ2-3; TRBD1 matches at 8 bases. Trimming at V came to 5 bases and at J to 4 bases, leaving 8 bases not matched to a gene. Germline V lookup: CDR1 SEHNR, CDR2 FQNEAQ (reference sequence). The CDR3 extends over 15 amino acids. In DNA form, the CDR3 reads TGTGCCAGCAGCCCTGGGCAGGGGGCCCCAGATACGCAGTATTTT. Translating gives CASSPGQGAPDTQYF.

This rearrangement joins TRBV27 to TRBJ2-1; 10 nucleotides align to TRBD1. J gave up 10 bases and V 3 bases, and 3 bases lay outside the gene matches. Looked up from germline, CDR1 is MNHEY and CDR2 is SMNVEV (reference sequence). This CDR3 is 13 amino acids long. For the CDR3, the DNA is TGTGCCAGCAGTTTTAGACAGGGGGCGGAGCAGTTCTTC. Translating it yields CASSFRQGAEQFF.

This sequence joins TRBV1 and TRBJ1-3. TRBV1 is labeled a pseudogene. CDR3 size: 17 residues. CDR3 in amino acids: CTSSQGGRYTSGNTIYF. The DNA of the CDR3 is TGCACCAGCAGCCAAGGAGGGAGATATACCTCTGGAAACACCATATATTTT.

The CDR3 nucleotides are TGTGCCAGCTCACCCCCTCAGGGAGGGCTCTATGGCTACACCTTC. Its protein product is CASSPPQGGLYGYTF. This rearrangement joins TRBV18 to TRBJ1-2; the D gene is possibly TRBD1 (5 bases). The CDR3 consists of 15 residues. Per germline, CDR1 KGHSH and CDR2 LQKENI. The V end lost 3 bases, the J end lost 4 bases, and 15 bases lay between the germline ends.

The V gene is TRBV7-6, the J gene TRBJ2-2; D is perhaps TRBD2 (5 bases). The germline V gene has CDR1 SGHVS and CDR2 FNYEAQ. V was shortened by 4 bases and J by 4 bases, with 13 bases between the two germline ends. The CDR3 spans 15 residues. This CDR3 is CASSSSGISTGELFF. CDR3 DNA sequence: TGTGCCAGCAGCTCCTCCGGGATCTCCACCGGGGAGCTGTTTTTT.

This chain uses TRBV5-4 with TRBJ1-1, with no clear D. CDR1 is SGHNT and CDR2 is YYREEE in the germline V gene (reference sequence). V lost 0 bases and J lost 7, with 10 bases in between. The CDR3 length is 13 residues. CDR3 bases: TGTGCCAGCAGCTTGGCCGGGAGTCATGAAGCTTTCTTT. Its protein product is CASSLAGSHEAFF.

V and J are TRBV28 and TRBJ1-1, with D tentatively TRBD1 (6 bases). The CDR3 is 15 residues long. Per the germline V gene, CDR1 is MDHEN and CDR2 is SYDVKM. V dropped 7 bases and J dropped 1 base, with 16 bases sitting between them. CDR3 DNA sequence: TGTGCCAGCACCCTAGGGGGAGAGGGGAACACTGAAGCTTTCTTT. Protein product: CASTLGGEGNTEAFF.

This CDR3 reads CASIPGQRSYEQYF. The CDR3 DNA follows: TGTGCCAGCATCCCGGGACAGCGCTCCTACGAGCAGTACTTC. V and J are TRBV2 and TRBJ2-5, with 7 positions matching TRBD1. The end of the DNA aligns better with TRBJ2-7, so the J call may be wrong. The V gene's germline CDR1 is SNHLY and CDR2 FYNNEI. The CDR3 runs 14 residues.

A few counts support this clone. The chain links TRBV28 to TRBJ2-7; TRBD2 aligns across 11 bases. CDR1 and CDR2 from the germline V gene are MDHEN and SYDVKM. The CDR3 contains 14 residues. V dropped 6 bases and J dropped 2; count of bases not matched to a gene: 3. The CDR3 loop is CASSLAGGTYEQYF. CDR3 sequence (DNA): TGTGCCAGCAGCCTAGCGGGAGGAACCTACGAGCAGTACTTC. The entire variable domain, with the rest obtained from reference TRBV28 and TRBJ2-7, is as follows: DVKVTQSSRYLVKRTGEKVFLECVQDMDHENMFWYRQDPGLGLRLIYFSYDVKMKEKGDIPEGYSVSREKKERFSLILESASTNQTSMYLCASSLAGGTYEQYFGPGTRLTVT.

The rearrangement joins TRBV28 to TRBJ1-2; TRBD1 agrees at 10 bases. The V gene's germline CDR1 is MDHEN and CDR2 SYDVKM. V shed 3 bases, J shed 4 bases, and the junction held 8 bases outside the gene matches. The CDR3 consists of 16 residues. The CDR3 is CASSLGFGDRGYGYTF. The DNA of the CDR3 is TGTGCCAGCAGTTTGGGTTTCGGGGACAGGGGCTATGGCTACACCTTC.